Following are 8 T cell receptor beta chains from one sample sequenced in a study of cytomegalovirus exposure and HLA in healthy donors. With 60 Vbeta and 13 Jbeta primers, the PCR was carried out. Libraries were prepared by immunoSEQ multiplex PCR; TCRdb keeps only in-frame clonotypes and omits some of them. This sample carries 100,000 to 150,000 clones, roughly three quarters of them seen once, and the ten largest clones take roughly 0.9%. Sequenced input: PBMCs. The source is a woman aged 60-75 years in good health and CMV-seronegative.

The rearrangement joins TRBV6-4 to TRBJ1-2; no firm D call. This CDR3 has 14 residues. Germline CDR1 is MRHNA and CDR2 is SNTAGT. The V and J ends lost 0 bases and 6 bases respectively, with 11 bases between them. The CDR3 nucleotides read TGTGCCAGCAGTGACTCCCGGGATCCGGATGGCTACACCTTC. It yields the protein CASSDSRDPDGYTF.

Here the CDR3 reads CASSENRGGSPLHF. As DNA, the CDR3 is TGTGCCAGCAGTGAAAACAGGGGGGGTTCACCCCTCCACTTT. V gene TRBV6-1 combines with J gene TRBJ1-6; 8 nucleotides match TRBD1. The CDR3 totals 14 residues. V was pared by 2 bases and J by 9 bases, with 3 bases of the junction left unmatched. CDR1 is MNHNS, CDR2 SASEGT, per germline.

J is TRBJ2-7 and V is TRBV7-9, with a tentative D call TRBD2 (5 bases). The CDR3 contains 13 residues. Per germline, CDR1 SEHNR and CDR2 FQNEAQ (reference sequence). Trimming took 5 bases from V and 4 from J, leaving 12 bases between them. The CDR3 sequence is CASSQSPGYEQYF. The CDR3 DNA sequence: TGTGCCAGCAGCCAAAGTCCGGGATACGAGCAGTACTTC.

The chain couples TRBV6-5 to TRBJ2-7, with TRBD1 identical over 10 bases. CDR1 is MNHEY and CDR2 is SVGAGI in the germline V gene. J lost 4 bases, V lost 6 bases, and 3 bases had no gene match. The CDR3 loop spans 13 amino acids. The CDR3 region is CASSSGQGYEQYF. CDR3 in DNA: TGTGCCAGCAGCTCGGGACAGGGGTACGAGCAGTACTTC.

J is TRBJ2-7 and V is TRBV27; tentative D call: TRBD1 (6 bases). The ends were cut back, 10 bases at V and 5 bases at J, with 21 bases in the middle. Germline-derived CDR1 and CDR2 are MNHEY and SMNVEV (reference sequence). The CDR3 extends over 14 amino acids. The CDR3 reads CATQGVRGWDEQYF. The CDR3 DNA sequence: TGTGCCACACAAGGGGTCAGGGGTTGGGACGAGCAGTACTTC.

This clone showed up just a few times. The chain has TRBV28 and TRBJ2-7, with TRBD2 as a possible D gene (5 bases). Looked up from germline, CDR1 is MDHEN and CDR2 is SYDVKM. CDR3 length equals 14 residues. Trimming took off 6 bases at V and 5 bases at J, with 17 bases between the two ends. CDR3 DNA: TGTGCCAGCAGAGGGCCTTGGGGTAGCGACGAGCAGTACTTC. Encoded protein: CASRGPWGSDEQYF.

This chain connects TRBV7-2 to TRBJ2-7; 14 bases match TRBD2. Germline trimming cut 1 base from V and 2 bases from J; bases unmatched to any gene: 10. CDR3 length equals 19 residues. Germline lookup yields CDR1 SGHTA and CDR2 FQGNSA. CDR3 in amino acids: CASSLVGLAGGSGAYEQYF. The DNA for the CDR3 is TGTGCCAGCAGCTTAGTAGGACTAGCGGGAGGTAGTGGGGCCTACGAGCAGTACTTC.

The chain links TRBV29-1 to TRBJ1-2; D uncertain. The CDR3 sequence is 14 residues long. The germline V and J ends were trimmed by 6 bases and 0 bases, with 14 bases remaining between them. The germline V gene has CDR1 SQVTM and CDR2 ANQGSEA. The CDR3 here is CSVSAHPTNYGYTF. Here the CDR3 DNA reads TGCAGCGTCTCTGCGCACCCTACTAACTATGGCTACACCTTC.